The clone carrying this T cell receptor beta chain was counted many times. What it binds is unknown. This record comes from a study of T-cell reconstitution after alpha-beta-depleted transplantation in children. Study-level results: Where some patients showed high TCRbeta diversity at day 60, it came from recipient T cells and thymic progenitors that had survived.

As it was prepared, the TCRbeta library received unique molecular identifiers. MiXCR, run by TCRdb on the PCR reads, gives a single entry per CDR3 protein. The data show fewer than 550,000 distinct CDR3 sequences, over 10% seen once. Germline trimming cut 9 bases from V and 7 bases from J; bases unmatched to any gene: 11. This CDR3 region has 14 residues. The material sequenced was PBMCs, mostly from graft donor cells, taken 180 days after TCRalphabeta/CD19-depleted stem cell transplant. The chain links TRBV12-3 or TRBV12-4 to TRBJ2-2; 7 positions match TRBD2. This clonotype originated in a female patient aged 2 to 10 who had a stem cell transplant for aplastic anemia, so the T cells may come from the graft donor. The CDR3 DNA reads as TGTGCCAGTGGGTCGAGCGGGAAAGGCGGGGAGCTGTTTTTT. Translation gives CASGSSGKGGELFF.